The 24 T cell receptor beta chains below all came from one sample that was sequenced in a study of shared clonotypes between healthy human individuals. The method was immunoSEQ multiplex PCR; TCRdb's version includes in-frame clones alone and lacks a portion of them. Counted here are more than 400,000 clones, 78% occurring once; the ten biggest clones make up more than 10%. The material sequenced was PBMCs. The receptor source for this set is a woman aged 40-49 years in good health. Some clones in this sample may be carry-over from other donors' samples.

This clone has just one count. The CDR3 sequence: CASSLATGAGELFF. The DNA of the CDR3 is TGCGCCAGCAGCTTGGCTACAGGGGCTGGGGAGCTGTTTTTT. The chain uses TRBV5-1 and TRBJ2-2; 7 bases are shared with TRBD1. V was clipped by 0 bases and J by 8 bases; unmatched bases: 4. The length of the CDR3 is 14 residues. From germline, CDR1 is SGHRS and CDR2 YFSETQ.

The chain links TRBV29-1 to TRBJ2-7; D tentatively reads TRBD1 or TRBD2 (5 bases each). The CDR3 totals 13 residues. Trimming left V 0 bases short and J 11 bases short, with 17 bases between. Germline V lookup: CDR1 SQVTM, CDR2 ANQGSEA. CDR3 protein: CSVEERGRKGEYF. DNA of the CDR3: TGCAGCGTTGAAGAAAGGGGACGGAAAGGGGAGTACTTC.

This clone was detected once. The chain carries TRBV18 and TRBJ1-5, with D possibly TRBD1 on 5 matching bases. The CDR3 extends over 13 amino acids. Per germline, CDR1 KGHSH and CDR2 LQKENI. V shed 3 bases and J shed 6 bases, with 9 bases lying between them. CDR3 in DNA: TGTGCCAGCTCACCCCACAGGAGTCAGCCCCAGCATTTT. This gives the protein CASSPHRSQPQHF.

The chain recombines TRBV18 with TRBJ1-1; 12 nucleotides match TRBD1. Germline V gene sequence: CDR1 KGHSH, CDR2 LQKENI. The CDR3 consists of 14 residues. J was trimmed by 5 bases and V by 5 bases; bases with no gene match: 3. In DNA form, the CDR3 reads TGTGCCAGCTCATCGGGACAGGGGGCGACTGAAGCTTTCTTT. Amino acid sequence: CASSSGQGATEAFF.

The genes are TRBV25-1 and TRBJ1-4; D not certain. There are 14 residues in the CDR3. The germline V gene encodes CDR1 MGHDK and CDR2 SYGVNS. Trimming removed 11 bases at V and 4 bases at J, with 17 bases between. Here the CDR3 reads CAVEEWGGNEKLFF. CDR3 DNA sequence: TGTGCCGTGGAAGAATGGGGTGGTAATGAAAAACTGTTTTTT.

The chain couples TRBV7-6 to TRBJ2-1; 8 nucleotides agree with TRBD2. This CDR3 is built from 15 residues. Trimming took 5 bases from V and 4 from J; bases not matched to a gene: 7. Germline assignment: CDR1 SGHVS and CDR2 FNYEAQ. CDR3 sequence reads: CASSPPGLGYNEQFF. DNA of the CDR3: TGTGCCAGCAGCCCCCCGGGACTAGGTTACAATGAGCAGTTCTTC.

There are many counts of this clone. V and J are TRBV6-1 and TRBJ1-4; 9 bases are shared with TRBD1. The CDR3 is made up of 15 amino acids. Germline CDR1 reads MNHNS; CDR2 reads SASEGT. V was clipped by 6 bases and J by 7 bases; unmatched bases: 9. Here the CDR3 DNA reads TGTGCCAGCAGCGACTACGGGACAGGGAGTGAAAAACTGTTTTTT. It encodes CASSDYGTGSEKLFF.

The CDR3 DNA sequence: TGTGCCAGCAGTGAAGGGACAGGGCCCAGAGAGGCTTTCTTT. Residues: CASSEGTGPREAFF. The genes are TRBV25-1 and TRBJ1-1, with TRBD1 identical over 9 bases. Germline V gene sequence: CDR1 MGHDK, CDR2 SYGVNS. CDR3 length equals 14 residues. V lost 2 bases, J lost 11 bases, and 9 bases stayed unmatched. The entire variable domain, with the rest obtained from reference TRBV25-1 and TRBJ1-1, is as follows: EADIYQTPRYLVIGTGKKITLECSQTMGHDKMYWYQQDPGMELHLIHYSYGVNSTEKGDLSSESTVSRIRTEHFPLTLESARPSHTSQYLCASSEGTGPREAFFGQGTRLTVV.

The rearrangement links TRBV28 to TRBJ1-6; unclear D gene. Trimming cost V 2 bases and J 11 bases, with 13 bases left between them. The CDR3 contains 14 residues. CDR1 is MDHEN and CDR2 is SYDVKM in the germline V gene. DNA of the CDR3: TGTGCCAGCAGTTTAAGGGCAGAGGGTCCACCCCTCCACTTT. Encoded protein: CASSLRAEGPPLHF.

V usage is TRBV28 and J usage is TRBJ1-2; weak D call: TRBD1 (5 bases). Germline V lookup: CDR1 MDHEN, CDR2 SYDVKM. V was pared by 10 bases and J by 6 bases, with 9 bases between. CDR3 size: 10 residues. For the CDR3, the DNA is TGTGCCACCGGACACAATGGCTACACCTTC. Amino acid sequence: CATGHNGYTF.

This chain connects TRBV11-2 to TRBJ2-7; TRBD1 might be the D (5 bases). V was cut by 1 base and J by 6 bases, with 16 bases left in between. Germline loops: CDR1 SGHAT, CDR2 FQNNGV. The CDR3 has 15 amino acids. CDR3 region: CASSLARTTGSEQYF. As DNA, the CDR3 is TGTGCCAGCAGCTTAGCCCGGACCACAGGTTCCGAGCAGTACTTC. Full variable domain (missing parts from reference TRBV11-2 and TRBJ2-7): EAGVAQSPRYKIIEKRQSVAFWCNPISGHATLYWYQQILGQGPKLLIQFQNNGVVDDSQLPKDRFSAERLKGVDSTLKIQPAKLEDSAVYLCASSLARTTGSEQYFGPGTRLTVT.

V is TRBV6-6 and J is TRBJ1-5; possible D gene TRBD1, 6 bases. V gave up 4 bases and J gave up 4 bases, with 11 bases separating them. The V gene's germline CDR1 is MNHNY and CDR2 SVGAGI (reference sequence). There are 14 residues in the CDR3. For the CDR3, the DNA is TGTGCCAGCAGTTTCTCAGGGGAAAATCAGCCCCAGCATTTT. Its protein product is CASSFSGENQPQHF.

This clone was observed once. The chain joins TRBV2 to TRBJ2-7; D is ambiguous. Deletions cut 6 bases from V and 1 base from J, with 10 bases between. The CDR3 is 13 amino acids. In germline, CDR1 is SNHLY, CDR2 FYNNEI. The CDR3 region has the DNA TGTGCCAGCAGAAGCAGACTTTCCTACGAGCAGTACTTC. Protein: CASRSRLSYEQYF.

The chain couples TRBV19 to TRBJ1-4, with 8 bases matching TRBD1. The V segment lost 7 bases and the J segment 8 bases; nucleotides outside the gene matches: 3. There are 12 residues in the CDR3. Looked up from germline, CDR1 is LNHDA and CDR2 is SQIVND (reference sequence). CDR3 DNA: TGTGCCAGTAATCAGGGGGCCGAAAAACTGTTTTTT. Its protein product is CASNQGAEKLFF.

This clone was picked up one time. The rearrangement links TRBV5-1 to TRBJ2-1, with 13 bases lining up with TRBD2. J gave up 6 bases and V 7 bases, and 4 bases lay outside the gene matches. CDR3 length: 14 amino acids. The germline gives CDR1 SGHRS, CDR2 YFSETQ. CDR3 bases: TGCGCCAGCCAGGGACTAGCGGGGACCAATGAGCAGTTCTTC. Its protein product is CASQGLAGTNEQFF.

The gene calls are TRBV11-3 and TRBJ2-7; D remains unclear. V gave up 5 bases and J gave up 2 bases, with 10 bases separating them. The CDR3 consists of 13 residues. Germline V gene sequence: CDR1 SGHNT, CDR2 YENEEA. The CDR3 sequence: CASSRTRTYEQYF. The DNA for the CDR3 is TGTGCCAGCAGCCGGACCAGAACCTACGAGCAGTACTTC. The variable domain in full, with the rest retrieved from reference TRBV11-3 and TRBJ2-7, is EAGVVQSPRYKIIEKKQPVAFWCNPISGHNTLYWYLQNLGQGPELLIRYENEEAVDDSQLPKDRFSAERLKGVDSTLKIQPAELGDSAVYLCASSRTRTYEQYFGPGTRLTVT.

About this clone: A far larger clone lies a single base away; this is likely a read error. This chain uses TRBV6-4 with TRBJ2-6; D may be TRBD1 (7 bases). Germline CDR1 reads MRHNA; CDR2 reads SNTAGT. CDR3 length: 18 residues. CDR3 DNA: TGTGCCAGCAGTGGGGCGGCAGGGGGAGGCTCTAGGGCCAACGTCCTGACTTTC. This gives the protein CASSGAAGGGSRANVLTF.

The chain recombines TRBV7-3 with TRBJ2-5; 11 nucleotides align to TRBD2. J gave up 5 bases and V 5 bases, and 7 bases lay outside the gene matches. Germline loops: CDR1 SGHTA, CDR2 FQGTGA. This CDR3 has 15 residues. The CDR3 sequence: CASSTSGSRRETQYF. The CDR3 nucleotides are TGTGCCAGCAGCACTAGCGGGAGCCGGCGTGAGACCCAGTACTTC.

V is TRBV4-3 and J is TRBJ2-1; 14 bases line up with TRBD2. The CDR3 spans 16 residues. V shed 3 bases, J shed 7 bases, and the junction held 5 bases outside the gene matches. CDR1 LGHNA and CDR2 YSLEER come from the germline V gene. Written as DNA, the CDR3 is TGCGCCAGCAGCCATACCTGGACTAGCGGGAGGAATGAGCAGTTCTTC. Its protein is CASSHTWTSGRNEQFF.

The rearrangement joins TRBV28 to TRBJ2-4, with D unclear. CDR3 size: 14 residues. Germline-derived CDR1 and CDR2 are MDHEN and SYDVKM. Between the trimmed V and J ends, which lost 5 bases and 9 bases, there was a span of 17 bases. The CDR3 protein is CASSPRVRKGIQYF. In DNA, the CDR3 is TGTGCCAGCAGTCCAAGGGTTCGTAAGGGCATTCAGTACTTC.

CDR3 bases: TGTGCCAGCAGTCGGAGTTTTAACACTGAAGCTTTCTTT. Translating it yields CASSRSFNTEAFF. This chain joins TRBV6-4 and TRBJ1-1; no clear D gene. The V gene lost 5 bases and the J gene lost 2 bases, with 9 bases spanning the gap. Germline CDR1 is MRHNA and CDR2 is SNTAGT. The CDR3 loop spans 13 amino acids.

This clone was picked up many times. CDR3 sequence: CASGLQSGTQSYEQYF. CDR3 DNA sequence: TGTGCTAGTGGTTTACAGTCCGGGACACAGTCCTACGAGCAGTACTTC. The rearrangement links TRBV12-5 to TRBJ2-7; possibly TRBD1 for D (6 bases). Germline CDR1 reads LGHNT; CDR2 reads FRNRAP. Trimming removed 3 bases at V and 1 base at J, with 16 bases between. The CDR3 has 16 amino acids.

The rearrangement uses TRBV28 and TRBJ2-1; D is perhaps TRBD2 (6 bases). Between the trimmed V and J ends, which lost 5 bases and 4 bases, there was a span of 15 bases. This CDR3 is built from 15 residues. CDR1 MDHEN and CDR2 SYDVKM come from the germline V gene. CDR3 DNA: TGTGCCAGCAGTGCCCCCCGGGGGTGGTACAATGAGCAGTTCTTC. Translation gives CASSAPRGWYNEQFF.

This clone was found many times. The rearrangement joins TRBV19 to TRBJ2-3; 9 nucleotides line up with TRBD2. Germline V gene lookup returns CDR1 LNHDA and CDR2 SQIVND (reference sequence). CDR3 size: 15 residues. Trimming removed 5 bases from V and 1 base from J; junction bases left unmatched: 4. The CDR3 DNA reads TGTGCCAGTAGTCCTTTAGCGGGAGGCACAGATACGCAGTATTTT. This gives the protein CASSPLAGGTDTQYF. Using reference TRBV19 and TRBJ2-3 for the parts outside the CDR3, the full variable domain is DGGITQSPKYLFRKEGQNVTLSCEQNLNHDAMYWYRQDPGQGLRLIYYSQIVNDFQKGDIAEGYSVSREKKESFPLTVTSAQKNPTAFYLCASSPLAGGTDTQYFGPGTRLTVL.